The 20 T cell receptor beta chains below were found in one sample sequenced in a study of T cell responses to AZD1222 COVID-19 vaccine. Only in-frame clones appear in the TCRdb table, and some are missing; sequencing was by immunoSEQ multiplex PCR. In the table there are fewer than 45,000 clones, around 80% of which are singletons. Sequences were derived from peripheral blood, sampled on day 0 of AZD1222 vaccination. The receptors here all came from an adult in good health.

This clone was detected once. This chain uses TRBV6-2 or TRBV6-3 with TRBJ2-2, with D tentatively TRBD1 or TRBD2 (6 bases each). Between the trimmed V and J ends, which lost 2 bases and 0 bases, there was a span of 10 bases. The CDR3 covers 16 residues. Per the germline V gene, CDR1 is MNHEY and CDR2 is SVGEGT. CDR3 sequence reads: CASSYGGLSNTGELFF. In DNA form, the CDR3 reads TGTGCCAGCAGTTACGGGGGGCTTTCGAACACCGGGGAGCTGTTTTTT.

This clone is termed medium-sized (0.01 to 0.1%). The chain couples TRBV4-2 to TRBJ2-3, with D possibly matching TRBD2 (6 bases). CDR1 and CDR2 from the germline V gene are LGHNA and YNFKEQ. CDR3 length: 16 residues. V was cut by 0 bases and J by 0 bases, with 10 bases left in between. The CDR3 DNA is TGTGCCAGCAGCCAAGATAGCAGCGGGAGCACAGATACGCAGTATTTT. Translating gives CASSQDSSGSTDTQYF.

The chain carries TRBV7-9 and TRBJ1-2; 7 bases line up with TRBD1. The CDR3 contains 15 residues. CDR1 and CDR2 (germline): SEHNR, FQNEAQ (reference sequence). Trimming at V came to 5 bases and at J to 3 bases, leaving 9 bases not matched to a gene. This CDR3 reads CASSVPRGRDYGYTF. The DNA for the CDR3 is TGTGCCAGCAGCGTTCCTAGGGGGCGAGACTATGGCTACACCTTC.

The rearrangement uses TRBV27 and TRBJ1-1; D ambiguous. Germline V CDR1 and CDR2: MNHEY, SMNVEV (reference sequence). V was cut by 3 bases and J by 4 bases, with 12 bases left in between. This CDR3 has 14 amino acids. As DNA, the CDR3 is TGTGCCAGCAGTTTGAATGGGGTTGGCACTGAAGCTTTCTTT. It encodes CASSLNGVGTEAFF.

The rearrangement links TRBV2 to TRBJ2-2; D not certain. Germline CDR1 SNHLY, CDR2 FYNNEI. Trimming stripped 6 bases from V and 2 bases from J, with 13 bases between. CDR3 length: 15 residues. The CDR3 sequence is CASSGEGRNTGELFF. The CDR3 coding sequence is TGTGCCAGCAGCGGAGAAGGTCGAAACACCGGGGAGCTGTTTTTT.

This rearrangement joins TRBV28 to TRBJ1-2; 9 bases are shared with TRBD1. CDR3 size: 12 residues. V was clipped by 7 bases and J by 7 bases; unmatched bases: 4. From germline, CDR1 is MDHEN and CDR2 SYDVKM. The CDR3, as DNA: TGTGCCAGCACGGACAGGGGCCTTGGCTACACCTTC. It specifies CASTDRGLGYTF.

The chain is built from TRBV5-5 and TRBJ2-7, with D uncertain. Between the trimmed V and J ends, which lost 0 bases and 0 bases, there was a span of 16 bases. The CDR3 is made up of 17 amino acids. In germline, CDR1 is SGHKS, CDR2 YYEKEE (reference sequence). The CDR3 sequence: CASSLGPITRHSYEQYF. CDR3 nucleotides: TGTGCCAGCAGCTTGGGGCCGATCACCCGCCACTCCTACGAGCAGTACTTC. Supplemented by reference TRBV5-5 and TRBJ2-7, the full variable domain reads DAGVTQSPTHLIKTRGQQVTLRCSPISGHKSVSWYQQVLGQGPQFIFQYYEKEERGRGNFPDRFSARQFPNYSSELNVNALLLGDSALYLCASSLGPITRHSYEQYFGPGTRLTVT.

This clone was seen once. The chain carries TRBV27 and TRBJ1-1, with a possible D match to TRBD1 (5 bases). The CDR3 length is 14 residues. Germline V gene data show CDR1 as MNHEY and CDR2 as SMNVEV (reference sequence). V lost 3 bases and J lost 6, with 14 bases in between. The CDR3 DNA follows: TGTGCCAGCAGTTTTGGAGGGGTAGGCGCTGAAGCTTTCTTT. This gives the protein CASSFGGVGAEAFF.

The J gene is TRBJ2-1, the V gene TRBV28; TRBD2 matches 9 bases. Germline V gene sequence: CDR1 MDHEN, CDR2 SYDVKM. The V segment lost 3 bases and the J segment 4 bases; nucleotides outside the gene matches: 4. There are 15 residues in the CDR3. The CDR3 reads CASSFLAGAYNEQFF. CDR3 in DNA: TGTGCCAGCAGTTTTTTAGCGGGAGCGTACAATGAGCAGTTCTTC.

The chain joins TRBV15 to TRBJ1-6; tentative D call: TRBD1 (6 bases). This CDR3 is 16 amino acids long. Between the trimmed V and J ends, which lost 1 base and 6 bases, there was a span of 13 bases. CDR1 and CDR2 (germline): LNHNV, YYDKDF (reference sequence). The CDR3 here is CATSRGRGGINSPLHF. CDR3 in DNA: TGTGCCACCAGCAGAGGGAGGGGGGGGATTAATTCACCCCTCCACTTT.

This chain joins TRBV6-6 and TRBJ2-7; D gene unclear. Between the trimmed V and J ends, which lost 2 bases and 1 base, there was a span of 6 bases. Germline V gene lookup returns CDR1 MNHNY and CDR2 SVGAGI (reference sequence). The CDR3 has 13 residues. The CDR3 loop is CASSYEISYEQYF. The CDR3 nucleotides are TGTGCCAGCAGTTACGAAATTTCCTACGAGCAGTACTTC.

The chain recombines TRBV5-4 with TRBJ1-1; D is unresolved. The CDR3 is made up of 14 amino acids. The ends were cut back, 5 bases at V and 0 bases at J, with 11 bases in the middle. Looked up from germline, CDR1 is SGHNT and CDR2 is YYREEE (reference sequence). CDR3 region: CASRPDLMNTEAFF. The CDR3 DNA reads as TGTGCCAGCAGACCAGACCTCATGAACACTGAAGCTTTCTTT.

The chain couples TRBV18 to TRBJ1-1; D gene uncertain. Trimming removed 6 bases from V and 0 bases from J, with 8 bases in between. CDR1 KGHSH and CDR2 LQKENI come from the germline V gene. This CDR3 is 13 amino acids long. DNA of the CDR3: TGTGCCAGCTCGTCAGAGCTGAACACTGAAGCTTTCTTT. This sequence encodes CASSSELNTEAFF.

The chain joins TRBV2 to TRBJ2-7; no clear D gene. The CDR3 is made up of 14 amino acids. Germline CDR1 and CDR2: SNHLY and FYNNEI. V lost 6 bases and J 6 bases, leaving 18 bases between the germline ends. The CDR3 here is CASRTRVLSGEQYF. The CDR3 bases are TGTGCCAGCAGGACCCGGGTCCTATCTGGCGAGCAGTACTTC. Full variable domain (outside the CDR3, taken from reference TRBV2 and TRBJ2-7): EPEVTQTPSHQVTQMGQEVILRCVPISNHLYFYWYRQILGQKVEFLVSFYNNEISEKSEIFDDQFSVERPDGSNFTLKIRSTKLEDSAMYFCASRTRVLSGEQYFGPGTRLTVT.

The chain's CDR3 is CASRSRDTQDNEQYF. In DNA, the CDR3 is TGTGCCAGCAGAAGTCGGGACACACAAGACAACGAGCAGTACTTC. This rearrangement joins TRBV14 to TRBJ2-7; the D gene is possibly TRBD1 (6 bases). This CDR3 comprises 15 residues. The germline V and J ends were trimmed by 6 bases and 5 bases, with 20 bases remaining between them. Germline lookup yields CDR1 SGHDN and CDR2 FVKESK.

The J gene is TRBJ1-1, the V gene TRBV6-5; D is uncertain. The CDR3 sequence is 11 residues long. Trimming removed 5 bases at V and 10 bases at J, with 11 bases between. CDR1 and CDR2 from the germline V gene are MNHEY and SVGAGI. The DNA for the CDR3 is TGTGCCAGCAGTACACCCTCGGGAGCTTTCTTT. Amino acids: CASSTPSGAFF.

The rearrangement uses TRBV12-3 or TRBV12-4 and TRBJ2-7; D remains ambiguous. The CDR3 length is 12 residues. V shed 2 bases and J shed 4 bases, with 6 bases lying between them. This CDR3 is CASSLRRYEQYF. CDR3 in DNA: TGTGCCAGCAGTTTAAGACGGTACGAGCAGTACTTC.

V is TRBV11-2 and J is TRBJ2-1; TRBD1 agrees at 11 bases. J lost 1 base, V lost 3 bases, and 2 bases had no gene match. Germline V gene sequence: CDR1 SGHAT, CDR2 FQNNGV. The length of the CDR3 is 16 residues. The CDR3 DNA reads TGTGCCAGCAGCTTTGGACAGGGGGCATCCTACAATGAGCAGTTCTTC. It specifies CASSFGQGASYNEQFF.

The rearrangement links TRBV7-8 to TRBJ1-5, with TRBD1 matching over 7 bases. The junction had 6 bases not matched to a gene; V was cut back by 5 bases and J by 5 bases. Germline V CDR1 and CDR2: SGHVS, FQNEAQ. The CDR3 totals 14 residues. CDR3 residues: CASSASTGDQPQHF. In DNA form, the CDR3 reads TGTGCCAGCAGCGCATCAACAGGGGATCAGCCCCAGCATTTT.

This rearrangement joins TRBV11-3 to TRBJ2-1; D is unclear. This CDR3 contains 15 residues. Between the trimmed V and J ends, which lost 0 bases and 7 bases, there was a span of 13 bases. CDR1 is SGHNT and CDR2 is YENEEA in the germline V gene. The CDR3 DNA is TGTGCCAGCAGCTTAGATGGTTGGCGCTCGAATGAGCAGTTCTTC. Translating it yields CASSLDGWRSNEQFF.